The 18 T cell receptor beta chains in this list originate from one sample, sequenced in a study of cytomegalovirus exposure and HLA in healthy donors. PCR amplification relied on 60 Vbeta primers (plus 13 Jbeta primers). Generated by immunoSEQ multiplex PCR, the TCRdb table keeps only in-frame clones and is missing some. This sample's table has 160,000 or so clones. The sample was PBMCs. All receptors derive from a man aged 25-40 years in good health and CMV-seronegative.

The rearrangement uses TRBV6-5 and TRBJ2-7; 10 bases are a match to TRBD2. The CDR3 consists of 13 residues. CDR1 is MNHEY, CDR2 SVGAGI, per germline. V lost 8 bases and J lost 0; bases outside the gene matches: 1. CDR3 nucleotide sequence: TGTGCCAGCTGGACTAGCGGCTCCTACGAGCAGTACTTC. This translates into CASWTSGSYEQYF.

The rearrangement uses TRBV11-3 and TRBJ2-3; D may be TRBD1 (5 bases). Germline V gene data show CDR1 as SGHNT and CDR2 as YENEEA. The CDR3 is made up of 13 amino acids. With 0 bases removed from V and 11 bases from J, the gap between germline ends came to 12 bases. The CDR3 spells CASSLEDPREQYF. The CDR3 region has the DNA TGTGCCAGCAGCTTAGAGGACCCCAGGGAGCAGTATTTT.

V gene TRBV4-1 combines with J gene TRBJ2-2; 14 nucleotides align to TRBD2. V was pared by 0 bases and J by 7 bases, with 10 bases of the junction left unmatched. Looked up from germline, CDR1 is MGHRA and CDR2 is YSYEKL. The CDR3 sequence is 19 residues long. The CDR3 here is CASSQEPPGLAGGFGELFF. The CDR3 nucleotides read TGCGCCAGCAGCCAAGAACCCCCTGGACTAGCGGGAGGCTTCGGGGAGCTGTTTTTT.

The rearrangement uses TRBV6-1 and TRBJ2-3, with D possibly matching TRBD1 (6 bases). CDR1 MNHNS and CDR2 SASEGT come from the germline V gene. Trimming left V 2 bases short and J 3 bases short, with 15 bases between. The length of the CDR3 is 16 residues. The CDR3 sequence is CASSEKGGGLTDTQYF. The CDR3, as DNA: TGTGCCAGCAGTGAAAAAGGGGGTGGGTTAACAGATACGCAGTATTTT.

The chain has TRBV6-1 and TRBJ1-2; 10 bases line up with TRBD1. Germline CDR1 MNHNS, CDR2 SASEGT. The CDR3 has 15 residues. With 1 base clipped from V and 3 bases from J, the junction kept 2 bases outside the gene matches. The chain's CDR3 is CASSEGGQGYYGYTF. CDR3 coding DNA: TGTGCCAGCAGTGAAGGGGGACAGGGGTACTATGGCTACACCTTC.

The gene calls are TRBV27 and TRBJ2-7; TRBD2 might be the D (5 bases). CDR1 is MNHEY and CDR2 is SMNVEV in the germline V gene (reference sequence). The germline V and J ends were trimmed by 2 bases and 2 bases, with 16 bases remaining between them. This CDR3 has 16 residues. The CDR3 DNA sequence: TGTGCCAGCAGTTTAACTAGGGTCACTGGCACCTACGAGCAGTACTTC. This codes for CASSLTRVTGTYEQYF.

The rearrangement uses TRBV5-4 and TRBJ2-1; 10 nucleotides match TRBD2. Trimming at V came to 5 bases and at J to 6 bases, leaving 8 bases not matched to a gene. The CDR3 has 15 residues. CDR1 SGHNT and CDR2 YYREEE come from the germline V gene (reference sequence). This CDR3 reads CASRRTSGTFNEQFF. In nucleotides, the CDR3 is TGTGCCAGCAGGAGGACTAGCGGTACCTTCAATGAGCAGTTCTTC.

The genes are TRBV18 and TRBJ1-1; 10 bases are a match to TRBD1. This CDR3 region has 15 residues. Germline V CDR1 and CDR2: KGHSH, LQKENI. V lost 5 bases, J lost 7 bases, and 10 bases stayed unmatched. CDR3 in DNA: TGTGCCAGCTCAAACGGACAGGGGGACATCGATGAAGCTTTCTTT. This sequence encodes CASSNGQGDIDEAFF. Variable domain in full (rest from reference TRBV18 and TRBJ1-1): NAGVMQNPRHLVRRRGQEARLRCSPMKGHSHVYWYRQLPEEGLKFMVYLQKENIIDESGMPKERFSAEFPKEGPSILRIQQVVRGDSAAYFCASSNGQGDIDEAFFGQGTRLTVV.

The V gene is TRBV5-6, the J gene TRBJ1-2; no clear D. Germline lookup yields CDR1 SGHDT and CDR2 YYEEEE. The CDR3 runs to 13 residues. V was clipped by 2 bases and J by 8 bases, with 13 bases between them. CDR3 region: CASSLREAGGYTF. The DNA of the CDR3 is TGTGCCAGCAGCTTACGGGAAGCGGGGGGCTACACCTTC.

The chain employs TRBV5-1 and TRBJ2-7; 8 nucleotides line up with TRBD1. This CDR3 region has 15 residues. Germline assignment: CDR1 SGHRS and CDR2 YFSETQ. Trimming took 0 bases from V and 6 from J; bases not matched to a gene: 8. The CDR3 is CASSLDRTGKGEQYF. The CDR3 coding sequence is TGCGCCAGCAGCTTGGATAGGACAGGGAAGGGCGAGCAGTACTTC.

The rearrangement uses TRBV5-6 and TRBJ2-5; 15 positions agree with TRBD2. The CDR3 spans 16 residues. The germline CDR1 and CDR2 sequences are SGHDT and YYEEEE. V shed 3 bases, J shed 7 bases, and the junction held 7 bases outside the gene matches. CDR3 sequence: CASSSGLAGGPGTQYF. The CDR3 nucleotides read TGTGCCAGCAGCTCCGGACTAGCGGGAGGGCCTGGGACCCAGTACTTC.

The chain combines TRBV19 with TRBJ1-5, with a weak D call TRBD1 (5 bases). Germline-derived CDR1 and CDR2 are LNHDA and SQIVND (reference sequence). V lost 4 bases and J lost 2, with 12 bases in between. CDR3 length: 15 amino acids. The CDR3: CASSSWGGGNQPQHF. CDR3 in DNA: TGTGCCAGTAGTAGTTGGGGAGGGGGCAATCAGCCCCAGCATTTT.

As for this clone: Given the absence of the conserved phenylalanine or tryptophan at the CDR3 end, a read error is likely. J is TRBJ1-2 and V is TRBV5-4, with 7 bases fitting TRBD1. Losses at the gene ends were 5 bases for V and 4 bases for J; bases not matched to a gene: 17. This CDR3 is 17 amino acids long. Germline CDR1 SGHNT, CDR2 YYREEE (reference sequence). As DNA, the CDR3 is TGTGCCAGCAGTTTAGCAAACCGGGACAGAGAAATCTATGGCTACACCCTC. Its translation is CASSLANRDREIYGYTL.

The chain uses TRBV7-2 and TRBJ2-5; D may be TRBD1 (6 bases). Germline CDR1 and CDR2: SGHTA and FQGNSA. The length of the CDR3 is 14 residues. V was trimmed by 5 bases and J by 1 base, leaving 11 bases between them. This chain's CDR3 is CASSRQASQETQYF. In nucleotides, the CDR3 is TGTGCCAGCAGCAGACAGGCCTCCCAAGAGACCCAGTACTTC.

The chain has TRBV19 and TRBJ2-1; the match to TRBD1 covers 7 bases. CDR3 length equals 13 residues. V lost 9 bases and J lost 4; bases outside the gene matches: 6. Looked up from germline, CDR1 is LNHDA and CDR2 is SQIVND (reference sequence). The CDR3 DNA is TGTGCCAGCAATCGGGACAGATACAATGAGCAGTTCTTC. Its translation is CASNRDRYNEQFF.

The gene calls are TRBV5-1 and TRBJ2-6, with a weak D call TRBD2 (5 bases). Germline assignment: CDR1 SGHRS and CDR2 YFSETQ. The CDR3 is 16 residues long. V was clipped by 0 bases and J by 0 bases, with 7 bases between them. Here the CDR3 DNA reads TGCGCCAGCAGCTTGGCCCGGGACTCTGGGGCCAACGTCCTGACTTTC. This gives the protein CASSLARDSGANVLTF.

The chain joins TRBV2 to TRBJ2-7, with 9 bases aligning to TRBD2. The CDR3 extends over 13 amino acids. CDR1 is SNHLY and CDR2 is FYNNEI in the germline V gene. Trimming cost V 6 bases and J 6 bases; bases outside gene matches: 6. The CDR3 protein is CASRMGLASEQYF. CDR3 nucleotides: TGTGCCAGCAGGATGGGACTAGCCTCCGAGCAGTACTTC.

The J gene is TRBJ1-2, the V gene TRBV7-2; a weak D match, TRBD1 (5 bases). Germline V gene data show CDR1 as SGHTA and CDR2 as FQGNSA. This CDR3 is 14 amino acids long. Trimming took 5 bases from V and 4 from J, leaving 14 bases between them. CDR3 sequence: CASSVEGRVYGYTF. CDR3 sequence (DNA): TGTGCCAGCAGCGTAGAAGGCAGGGTCTATGGCTACACCTTC. The whole variable domain, remainder taken from reference TRBV7-2 and TRBJ1-2, is GAGVSQSPSNKVTEKGKDVELRCDPISGHTALYWYRQSLGQGLEFLIYFQGNSAPDKSGLPSDRFSAERTGGSVSTLTIQRTQQEDSAVYLCASSVEGRVYGYTFGSGTRLTVV.